What follows is one T cell receptor beta chain and its context. This sample is drawn from a study of cytomegalovirus exposure and HLA in healthy donors. CDR3 length: 14 residues. In germline, CDR1 is SGHRS, CDR2 YFSETQ. Trimming took 1 base from V and 5 from J, leaving 9 bases between them. Produced via immunoSEQ multiplex PCR; TCRdb's table is partial and in-frame only. The sample holds 200,000 to 250,000 clones, roughly 91% seen once. Material for sequencing was PBMCs. This TCR was recovered from a woman aged 18-29 years in good health and CMV-seropositive. The chain couples TRBV5-1 to TRBJ2-2; D unclear. DNA for the CDR3: TGCGCCAGCAGCTTGATAGGAGCGACCGGGGAGCTGTTTTTT. It translates to CASSLIGATGELFF.